The 3 T cell receptor beta chains below were found in one sample sequenced in a study of monozygotic twins with inflammatory bowel disease. Each CDR3 protein gets one entry in TCRdb, which reprocessed the 5' RACE reads and gives no DNA. This table lists some 330,000 distinct CDR3 sequences. The sequenced sample consisted of blood. These receptors all come from a human donor with ulcerative colitis or Crohn's disease, or a healthy co-twin of an affected twin (not recorded which).

The chain carries TRBV7-9 and TRBJ2-3; without DNA, the TCRdb call of TRBD1 cannot be checked. Per germline, CDR1 SEHNR and CDR2 FQNEAQ (reference sequence). This CDR3 spans 15 amino acids. CDR3 loop: CASSPYGGDTDTQYF. Together with reference TRBV7-9 and TRBJ2-3, the CDR3 gives the full variable domain: DTGVSQNPRHKITKRGQNVTFRCDPISEHNRLYWYRQTLGQGPEFLTYFQNEAQLEKSRLLSDRFSAERPKGSFSTLEIQRTEQGDSAMYLCASSPYGGDTDTQYFGPGTRLTVL.

The V call is TRBV6-2 or TRBV6-3, the J call TRBJ2-1; TCRdb outputs TRBD2, but without DNA this stays unchecked. Germline CDR1 reads MNHEY; CDR2 reads SVGEGT. The CDR3 loop spans 13 amino acids. CDR3 region: CASSSGSEVEQFF.

V usage is TRBV11-2 and J usage is TRBJ2-7; TCRdb outputs TRBD2, but without DNA this stays unchecked. This CDR3 has 17 amino acids. Germline values: CDR1 SGHAT, CDR2 FQNNGV. CDR3 protein: CASSLSINSGGVYEQYF.